These 24 T cell receptor beta chains came from one sample sequenced in a study of T cell responses to AZD1222 COVID-19 vaccine. Some clones are missing from TCRdb's copy, which holds only in-frame ones; the method was immunoSEQ multiplex PCR. There are some 120,000 clones in the sample; about nine tenths occur only once, and approximately 7.6% lies in the top ten. The sequences come from peripheral blood, collected on day 0 of AZD1222 vaccination. The receptors derive from an adult in good health.

In DNA form, the CDR3 reads TGTGCCATCAGTGAAAGGGGCCGGGAGCAGTTCTTC. Translating it yields CAISERGREQFF. The J gene is TRBJ2-1, the V gene TRBV10-3, with D perhaps matching TRBD1 (5 bases). Trimming left V 3 bases short and J 10 bases short, with 10 bases between. The length of the CDR3 is 12 residues. Looked up from germline, CDR1 is ENHRY and CDR2 is SYGVKD.

The rearrangement links TRBV7-3 to TRBJ2-1; D is unresolved. CDR3 length equals 12 residues. Per germline, CDR1 SGHTA and CDR2 FQGTGA. Trimming took off 5 bases at V and 8 bases at J, with 10 bases between the two ends. DNA of the CDR3: TGTGCCAGCAGCAATACCTTCGATGAGCAGTTCTTC. This gives the protein CASSNTFDEQFF. Combining the CDR3 with reference TRBV7-3 and TRBJ2-1 gives the whole variable domain GAGVSQTPSNKVTEKGKYVELRCDPISGHTALYWYRQSLGQGPEFLIYFQGTGAADDSGLPNDRFFAVRPEGSVSTLKIQRTERGDSAVYLCASSNTFDEQFFGPGTRLTVL.

This chain links TRBV27 with TRBJ2-2, with 11 bases identical to TRBD1. The germline gives CDR1 MNHEY, CDR2 SMNVEV (reference sequence). J lost 6 bases, V lost 8 bases, and 14 bases had no gene match. CDR3 length: 17 amino acids. DNA for the CDR3: TGTGCCAGCTCGCTTTACCCGGGACAGGGGGACGCCGGGGAGCTGTTTTTT. It encodes CASSLYPGQGDAGELFF.

The rearrangement joins TRBV4-3 to TRBJ2-3; 8 nucleotides align to TRBD1. V lost 0 bases and J lost 4; bases outside the gene matches: 6. Germline CDR1 and CDR2: LGHNA and YSLEER. The CDR3 sequence is 16 residues long. CDR3 protein: CASSQDRGRGSDTQYF. In nucleotides, the CDR3 is TGCGCCAGCAGCCAAGACAGGGGGCGTGGGTCAGATACGCAGTATTTT.

The V and J genes are TRBV5-4 and TRBJ1-4, with D perhaps TRBD1 (5 bases). V gave up 2 bases and J gave up 0 bases, with 8 bases separating them. CDR1 and CDR2 (germline): SGHNT, YYREEE (reference sequence). The CDR3 length is 15 residues. CDR3 sequence reads: CASSFDSSTNEKLFF. In nucleotides, the CDR3 is TGTGCCAGCAGCTTCGACAGTTCAACTAATGAAAAACTGTTTTTT.

The chain combines TRBV7-6 with TRBJ1-4, with 7 bases matching TRBD1. V shed 5 bases, J shed 7 bases, and the junction held 10 bases outside the gene matches. This CDR3 region has 15 residues. Germline V gene data show CDR1 as SGHVS and CDR2 as FNYEAQ. The DNA for the CDR3 is TGTGCCAGCAGCCCTAGGGGGCGCGGGGGTGAAAAACTGTTTTTT. This gives the protein CASSPRGRGGEKLFF.

The rearrangement uses TRBV5-1 and TRBJ1-4; D might be TRBD1 (6 bases). CDR3 length equals 15 residues. CDR1 SGHRS and CDR2 YFSETQ come from the germline V gene. Trimming took off 0 bases at V and 7 bases at J, with 13 bases between the two ends. The CDR3 nucleotides are TGCGCCAGCAGCTTGGCCGGGGGGGCCGTTGAAAAACTGTTTTTT. Translating it yields CASSLAGGAVEKLFF.

As for this clone: The same CDR3 arises from other DNA sequences in this sample as well. The chain combines TRBV28 with TRBJ2-7, with D possibly being TRBD1 (5 bases). The CDR3 contains 13 residues. The V gene's germline CDR1 is MDHEN and CDR2 SYDVKM. V shed 8 bases and J shed 0 bases, with 11 bases lying between them. The CDR3 protein is CASRIDSSYEQYF. For the CDR3, the DNA is TGTGCCAGCCGAATCGACAGCTCCTACGAGCAGTACTTC.

On this clone: The junction does not match germline at one end; this may be a read error. This chain links TRBV7-7 with TRBJ2-1; D unclear. CDR1 and CDR2 (germline): SSHAT, FNYEAQ (reference sequence). The length of the CDR3 is 15 residues. CDR3 sequence reads: CASSPRVASYNEQFF. The CDR3 region has the DNA TGTGCTAGCAGCCCCCGGGTAGCCTCCTACAATGAGCAGTTCTTC.

This clone turned up a few times. The chain combines TRBV18 with TRBJ2-7, with D tentatively TRBD2 (6 bases). Trimming cost V 3 bases and J 2 bases, with 11 bases left between them. Germline assignment: CDR1 KGHSH and CDR2 LQKENI. The CDR3 runs 14 residues. CDR3 nucleotide sequence: TGTGCCAGCTCACCTTGGGACTCCACCTACGAGCAGTACTTC. Translated, it gives CASSPWDSTYEQYF.

This clone was detected once. The chain links TRBV5-4 to TRBJ2-1, with D perhaps TRBD1 or TRBD2 (6 bases each). CDR3 size: 14 residues. V was shortened by 6 bases and J by 5 bases, with 15 bases between the two germline ends. Germline CDR1 reads SGHNT; CDR2 reads YYREEE (reference sequence). As DNA, the CDR3 is TGTGCCAGCACCCCCGGGGGCTTCAACAATGAGCAGTTCTTC. It codes for CASTPGGFNNEQFF. The complete variable domain, with remaining parts taken from reference TRBV5-4 and TRBJ2-1, reads ETGVTQSPTHLIKTRGQQVTLRCSSQSGHNTVSWYQQALGQGPQFIFQYYREEENGRGNFPPRFSGLQFPNYSSELNVNALELDDSALYLCASTPGGFNNEQFFGPGTRLTVL.

The V and J genes are TRBV4-2 and TRBJ2-2; the D call may be TRBD1 or TRBD2 (5 bases each). Germline V gene data show CDR1 as LGHNA and CDR2 as YNFKEQ. The CDR3 consists of 18 residues. V lost 1 base, J lost 1 base, and 16 bases lay in between. The CDR3 is CASSQGVDGTKNTGELFF. The CDR3 DNA is TGTGCCAGCAGCCAAGGGGTTGACGGGACGAAGAACACCGGGGAGCTGTTTTTT.

The rearrangement joins TRBV5-6 to TRBJ1-2, with D tentatively TRBD1 (6 bases). Per germline, CDR1 SGHDT and CDR2 YYEEEE. V gave up 0 bases and J gave up 5 bases, with 11 bases separating them. The CDR3 spans 14 residues. CDR3 DNA sequence: TGTGCCAGCAGCTTGGTAGGCAGGGGTTATGGCTACACCTTC. Residues: CASSLVGRGYGYTF.

In its sample, this clone was seen once. The V call is TRBV28, the J call TRBJ1-5; possible D gene TRBD1, 6 bases. The V gene's germline CDR1 is MDHEN and CDR2 SYDVKM. CDR3 size: 15 residues. V was cut by 2 bases and J by 5 bases, with 13 bases left in between. CDR3 bases: TGTGCCAGCAGTTTACTTTTGGACAGAGATCAGCCCCAGCATTTT. Its protein is CASSLLLDRDQPQHF.

This clone has only a few counts. J is TRBJ2-3 and V is TRBV6-1, with 7 bases lining up with TRBD1. Germline assignment: CDR1 MNHNS and CDR2 SASEGT. This CDR3 comprises 14 residues. Germline trimming cut 1 base from V and 4 bases from J; bases unmatched to any gene: 2. In DNA form, the CDR3 reads TGTGCCAGCAGTGAAGTGAGGGGGCCAGATACGCAGTATTTT. Translating gives CASSEVRGPDTQYF.

This CDR3 reads CAWRDSKGSPLHF. The CDR3 nucleotides are TGTGCCTGGAGAGACTCAAAGGGTTCACCCCTCCACTTT. This rearrangement joins TRBV30 to TRBJ1-6; D not resolved. In germline, CDR1 is GTSNPN, CDR2 SVGIG (reference sequence). The CDR3 spans 13 residues. V lost 3 bases, J lost 9 bases, and 12 bases lay in between. The full variable domain, completed using reference TRBV30 and TRBJ1-6, is SQTIHQWPATLVQPVGSPLSLECTVEGTSNPNLYWYRQAAGRGLQLLFYSVGIGQISSEVPQNLSASRPQDRQFILSSKKLLLSDSGFYLCAWRDSKGSPLHFGNGTRLTVT.

V usage is TRBV18 and J usage is TRBJ2-1, with 11 bases fitting TRBD2. Germline V gene data show CDR1 as KGHSH and CDR2 as LQKENI. The CDR3 consists of 16 residues. V gave up 3 bases and J gave up 9 bases; unmatched junction bases: 10. The DNA of the CDR3 is TGTGCCAGCTCACCGTCACTAGCGGGAGACCCGCGTGAGCAGTTCTTC. The encoded protein is CASSPSLAGDPREQFF.

The chain carries TRBV5-1 and TRBJ2-1; 12 bases align to TRBD2. CDR3 length: 15 amino acids. Germline V lookup: CDR1 SGHRS, CDR2 YFSETQ. V gave up 4 bases and J gave up 10 bases; unmatched junction bases: 9. The CDR3 loop reads CASSKSTGTSGEQFF. The CDR3 DNA follows: TGCGCCAGCAGCAAAAGCACCGGGACTAGCGGGGAGCAGTTCTTC. The complete variable domain, with remaining parts taken from reference TRBV5-1 and TRBJ2-1, reads KAGVTQTPRYLIKTRGQQVTLSCSPISGHRSVSWYQQTPGQGLQFLFEYFSETQRNKGNFPGRFSGRQFSNSRSEMNVSTLELGDSALYLCASSKSTGTSGEQFFGPGTRLTVL.

The rearrangement links TRBV11-1 to TRBJ1-2; D uncertain. From germline, CDR1 is SGHAT and CDR2 FQDESV (reference sequence). Trimming cost V 5 bases and J 5 bases, with 12 bases left between them. The CDR3 is 13 residues long. The CDR3 region has the DNA TGTGCCAGCAGCCGAAACAGCTTTTATGGCTACACCTTC. Translated: CASSRNSFYGYTF. Full variable domain (missing parts from reference TRBV11-1 and TRBJ1-2): EAEVAQSPRYKITEKSQAVAFWCDPISGHATLYWYRQILGQGPELLVQFQDESVVDDSQLPKDRFSAERLKGVDSTLKIQPAELGDSAMYLCASSRNSFYGYTFGSGTRLTVV.

This clone was detected only once. The J gene is TRBJ2-7, the V gene TRBV19; the D gene is possibly TRBD2 (6 bases). The CDR3 contains 12 residues. Germline V gives CDR1 LNHDA, CDR2 SQIVND (reference sequence). The V gene lost 1 base and the J gene lost 9 bases, with 10 bases spanning the gap. The CDR3 DNA reads as TGTGCCAGTAGTATAGTGGAGGGGCCGCAGTACTTC. It yields the protein CASSIVEGPQYF.

In the case of this clone: With a far larger clone one base away, a read error is the likely cause. The same CDR3 arises from other DNA sequences in this sample as well. The genes are TRBV7-9 and TRBJ2-1, with a possible D match to TRBD2 (7 bases). CDR3 length: 15 amino acids. Per germline, CDR1 SEHNR and CDR2 FQNEAQ (reference sequence). The CDR3 DNA reads TGCGCCAGCAGCTTAGGGGGGGGAGCCTACAATGAGCAGTTCTTC. Translation: CASSLGGGAYNEQFF.

This clone was picked up a small number of times. This chain joins TRBV6-5 and TRBJ2-2, with 11 nucleotides matching TRBD2. Germline values: CDR1 MNHEY, CDR2 SVGAGI. The J segment lost 3 bases and the V segment lost 3 bases, leaving 3 bases of the junction unmatched. This CDR3 has 16 residues. This CDR3 reads CASSYSGRADTGELFF. The CDR3 region has the DNA TGTGCCAGCAGTTATAGCGGGAGGGCCGACACCGGGGAGCTGTTTTTT.

CDR3 residues: CASSTGLAGGFRVDTQYF. DNA for the CDR3: TGTGCCAGCAGCACAGGACTAGCGGGAGGGTTTCGCGTAGATACGCAGTATTTT. The rearrangement uses TRBV7-2 and TRBJ2-3; 15 bases match TRBD2. The trim removed 5 bases at V and 5 bases at J, leaving 11 bases unmatched. The CDR3 spans 18 residues. Germline CDR1 and CDR2: SGHTA and FQGNSA.

The chain combines TRBV10-3 with TRBJ1-3, with 7 bases fitting TRBD1. The germline V gene encodes CDR1 ENHRY and CDR2 SYGVKD. The V segment lost 4 bases and the J segment 0 bases; nucleotides outside the gene matches: 6. The CDR3 sequence is 16 residues long. The CDR3 reads CAISGLTGYSGNTIYF. The CDR3 DNA reads as TGTGCCATCAGTGGGTTGACAGGGTACTCTGGAAACACCATATATTTT.